This T cell receptor beta chain was profiled in a study of cytomegalovirus exposure and HLA in healthy donors. The PCR had 60 Vbeta and 13 Jbeta primers. This table comes from immunoSEQ multiplex PCR, and its TCRdb copy is limited to in-frame clones, with some not included. The repertoire consists of 150,000 to 200,000 clones, with around 74% occurring once and the leading ten covering 2.5% to 4%. This CDR3 contains 17 residues. Germline V gene lookup returns CDR1 WNHNN and CDR2 SYGVQD (reference sequence). Trimming stripped 3 bases from V and 6 bases from J, with 24 bases between. As to this clone: Its target is unknown.

Findings of the study overall: In a later analysis, productive TCRs from donors in an Asian-associated ancestry cluster reportedly carried fewer N-insertions than the cohort mean. Among the most significant clusters, several appeared linked to common viral pathogens in a later analysis.

The TCR comes from a female donor in good health and CMV-seronegative. The chain couples TRBV10-1 to TRBJ2-7; the D gene is possibly TRBD1 (6 bases). Input material: PBMCs. CDR3 nucleotide sequence: TGCGCCAGCAGTGAACAGGGAATGGCAGGATGGAGTGGCGAGCAGTACTTC. It encodes CASSEQGMAGWSGEQYF.